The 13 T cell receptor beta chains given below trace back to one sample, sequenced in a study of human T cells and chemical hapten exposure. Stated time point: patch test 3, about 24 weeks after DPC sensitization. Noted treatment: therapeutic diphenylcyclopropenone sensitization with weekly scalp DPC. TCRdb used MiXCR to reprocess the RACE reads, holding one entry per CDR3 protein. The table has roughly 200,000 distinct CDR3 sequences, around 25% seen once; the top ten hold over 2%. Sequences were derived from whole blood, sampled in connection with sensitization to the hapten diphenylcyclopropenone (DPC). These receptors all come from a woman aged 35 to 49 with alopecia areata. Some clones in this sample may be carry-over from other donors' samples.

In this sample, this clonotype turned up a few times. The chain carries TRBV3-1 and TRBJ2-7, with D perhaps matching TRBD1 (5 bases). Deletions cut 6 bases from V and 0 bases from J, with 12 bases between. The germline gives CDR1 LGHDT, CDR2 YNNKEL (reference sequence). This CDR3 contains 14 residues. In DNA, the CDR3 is TGTGCCAGCAGTCCAGCGACAGTCTCCTACGAGCAGTACTTC. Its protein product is CASSPATVSYEQYF.

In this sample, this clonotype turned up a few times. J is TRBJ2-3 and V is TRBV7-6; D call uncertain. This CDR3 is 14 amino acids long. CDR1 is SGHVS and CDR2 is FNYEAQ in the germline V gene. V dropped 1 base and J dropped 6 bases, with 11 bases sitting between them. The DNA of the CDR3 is TGTGCCAGCAGCTTAGGGCGTGGAGTGGATACGCAGTATTTT. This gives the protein CASSLGRGVDTQYF.

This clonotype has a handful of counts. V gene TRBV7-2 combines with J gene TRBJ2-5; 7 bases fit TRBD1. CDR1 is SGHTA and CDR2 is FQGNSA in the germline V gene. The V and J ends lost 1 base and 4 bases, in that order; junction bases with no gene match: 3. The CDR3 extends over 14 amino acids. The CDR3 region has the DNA TGTGCCAGCAGCTTAGAGTACAGGGGAGAGACCCAGTACTTC. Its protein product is CASSLEYRGETQYF.

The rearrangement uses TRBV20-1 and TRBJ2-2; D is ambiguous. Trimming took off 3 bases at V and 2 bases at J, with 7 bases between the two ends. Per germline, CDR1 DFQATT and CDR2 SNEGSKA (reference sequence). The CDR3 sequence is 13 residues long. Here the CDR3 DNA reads TGCAGTGCTAGGGGCGTCAACACCGGGGAGCTGTTTTTT. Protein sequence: CSARGVNTGELFF.

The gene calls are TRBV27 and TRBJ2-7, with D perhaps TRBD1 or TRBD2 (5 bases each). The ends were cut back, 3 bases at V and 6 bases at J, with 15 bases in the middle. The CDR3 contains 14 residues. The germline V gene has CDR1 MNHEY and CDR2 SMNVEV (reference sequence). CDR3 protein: CASSFLGPDGEQYF. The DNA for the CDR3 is TGTGCCAGCAGTTTCCTGGGACCAGACGGCGAGCAGTACTTC.

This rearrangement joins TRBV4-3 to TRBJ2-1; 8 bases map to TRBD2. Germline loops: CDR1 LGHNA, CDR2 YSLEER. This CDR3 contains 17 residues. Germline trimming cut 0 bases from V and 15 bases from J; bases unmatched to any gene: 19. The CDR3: CASSQEVPDSGSRRLFF. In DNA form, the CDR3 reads TGCGCCAGCAGCCAAGAGGTCCCGGACAGCGGGAGTAGGCGTCTGTTCTTC.

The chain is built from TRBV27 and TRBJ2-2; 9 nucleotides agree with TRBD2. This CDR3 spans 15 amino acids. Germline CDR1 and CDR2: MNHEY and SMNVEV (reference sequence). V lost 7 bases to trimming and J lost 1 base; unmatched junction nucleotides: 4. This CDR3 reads CASNSLAGNTGELFF. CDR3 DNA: TGTGCCAGCAACTCACTAGCGGGGAACACCGGGGAGCTGTTTTTT.

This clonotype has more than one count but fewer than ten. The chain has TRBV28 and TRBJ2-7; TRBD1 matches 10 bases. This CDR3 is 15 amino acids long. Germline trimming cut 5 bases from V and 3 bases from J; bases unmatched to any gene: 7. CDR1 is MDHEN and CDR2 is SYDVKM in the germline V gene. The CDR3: CASSPPGQGNYEQYF. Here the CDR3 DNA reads TGTGCCAGCAGTCCGCCGGGACAGGGGAACTACGAGCAGTACTTC.

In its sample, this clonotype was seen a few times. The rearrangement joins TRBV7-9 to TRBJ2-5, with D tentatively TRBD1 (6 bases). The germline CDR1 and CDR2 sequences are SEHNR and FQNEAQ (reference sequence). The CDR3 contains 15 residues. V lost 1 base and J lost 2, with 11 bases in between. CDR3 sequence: CASSLVQGPQETQYF. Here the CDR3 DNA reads TGTGCCAGCAGCTTAGTACAGGGACCACAAGAGACCCAGTACTTC.

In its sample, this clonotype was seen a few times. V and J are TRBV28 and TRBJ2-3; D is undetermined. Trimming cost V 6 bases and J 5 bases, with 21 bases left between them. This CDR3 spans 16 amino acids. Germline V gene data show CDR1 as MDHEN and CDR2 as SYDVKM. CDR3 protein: CASSPSPVAWGDTQYF. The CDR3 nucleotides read TGTGCCAGCAGCCCCAGTCCAGTTGCTTGGGGAGATACGCAGTATTTT.

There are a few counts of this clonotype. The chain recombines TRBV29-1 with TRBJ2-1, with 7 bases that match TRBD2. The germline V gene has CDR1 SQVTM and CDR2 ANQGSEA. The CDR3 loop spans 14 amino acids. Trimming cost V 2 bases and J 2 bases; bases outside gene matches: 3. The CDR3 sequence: CSVELAEAYNEQFF. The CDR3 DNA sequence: TGCAGCGTTGAACTAGCGGAGGCCTACAATGAGCAGTTCTTC.

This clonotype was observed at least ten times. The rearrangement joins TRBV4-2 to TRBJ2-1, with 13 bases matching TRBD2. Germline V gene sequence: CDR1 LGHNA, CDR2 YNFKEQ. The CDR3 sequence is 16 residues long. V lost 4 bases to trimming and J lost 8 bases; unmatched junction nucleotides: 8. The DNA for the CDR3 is TGTGCCAGCAGCCCCCGGACTAGCGGGAGAGGGGATGAGCAGTTCTTC. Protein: CASSPRTSGRGDEQFF.

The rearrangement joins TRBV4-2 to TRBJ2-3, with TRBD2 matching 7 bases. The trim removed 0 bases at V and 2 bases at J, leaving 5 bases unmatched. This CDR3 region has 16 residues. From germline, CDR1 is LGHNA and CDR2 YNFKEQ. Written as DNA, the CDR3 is TGTGCCAGCAGCCAAGAGGGCGGGAGCCCCACAGATACGCAGTATTTT. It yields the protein CASSQEGGSPTDTQYF.